These T cell receptor beta chains were read from a single sample in a study of cytomegalovirus exposure and HLA in healthy donors. Only in-frame clones appear in the TCRdb table, and some are missing; sequencing was by immunoSEQ multiplex PCR. The table includes about 140,000 clones, approximately 80% detected once. Specimen: PBMCs. Every receptor here comes from a man aged 50 to 60 in good health and CMV-seronegative. The CDR3 runs from the conserved cysteine through the conserved F or W. Fields, in order: D gene, V gene, J gene, clone size, CDR3 protein, CDR3 DNA. A D gene is named only where the DNA matches it firmly. Clone size is given for some rows only: seen once, a few or many times, or a class if the clone is expanded.

TRBD2	TRBV27	TRBJ2-7	NA	CASSLKRGYEQYF	TGTGCCAGCAGCTTAAAGCGGGGCTACGAGCAGTACTTC
TRBD2	TRBV2	TRBJ2-7	NA	CASSAGTSGSSNEQYF	TGTGCCAGCAGCGCCGGGACTAGCGGGAGTAGCAACGAGCAGTACTTC
NA	TRBV7-6	TRBJ2-7	NA	CASSLSVISYEQYF	TGTGCCAGCAGCTTGTCAGTTATCTCCTACGAGCAGTACTTC
NA	TRBV5-6	TRBJ1-5	once	CASSSGRDFRGSNQPQHF	TGTGCCAGCAGCTCGGGGAGGGACTTCCGGGGGTCGAATCAGCCCCAGCATTTT
TRBD2	TRBV29-1	TRBJ2-7	NA	CSAGTSGNYEQYF	TGCAGCGCTGGGACTAGCGGGAACTACGAGCAGTACTTC
TRBD1	TRBV5-1	TRBJ2-5	NA	CASTQGATVETQYF	TGCGCCAGCACCCAGGGGGCTACGGTCGAGACCCAGTACTTC
TRBD2	TRBV7-9	TRBJ2-7	NA	CASSPPRGSYEQYF	TGTGCCAGCAGCCCCCCGCGGGGGTCCTACGAGCAGTACTTC
NA	TRBV5-8	TRBJ1-5	NA	CATPWWGRGLNQPQHF	TGTGCCACCCCATGGTGGGGGCGAGGATTGAATCAGCCCCAGCATTTT
NA	TRBV7-2	TRBJ2-7	NA	CASSTGQYYEQYF	TGTGCCAGCAGCACCGGACAGTACTACGAGCAGTACTTC
TRBD2	TRBV4-1	TRBJ2-1	NA	CASSQGTSGRTNEQFF	TGCGCCAGCAGCCAAGGGACTAGCGGGAGGACGAATGAGCAGTTCTTC
TRBD1	TRBV5-1	TRBJ1-4	once	CASSLGQGGEKLFF	TGCGCCAGCAGCTTGGGACAGGGTGGTGAAAAACTGTTTTTT
NA	TRBV5-1	TRBJ2-7	NA	CASSLDGHYEQYF	TGCGCCAGCAGCTTGGATGGGCACTACGAGCAGTACTTC
TRBD1	TRBV19	TRBJ1-5	NA	CASSSRQGSNQPQHF	TGTGCCAGTAGTTCCAGACAGGGTAGCAATCAGCCCCAGCATTTT
TRBD1	TRBV11-3	TRBJ2-2	NA	CASSNGQGAFTGELFF	TGTGCCAGCAGCAACGGACAGGGGGCGTTCACCGGGGAGCTGTTTTTT
NA	TRBV7-5	TRBJ2-1	NA	CVRSLTSAASSYNEQFF	TGTGTCAGAAGCTTAACCTCCGCCGCGAGCTCCTACAATGAGCAGTTCTTC
TRBD1	TRBV18	TRBJ1-2	NA	CASSPRDSRAGGYTF	TGTGCCAGCTCACCGAGGGACAGCCGGGCCGGTGGCTACACCTTC
TRBD1	TRBV9	TRBJ1-2	NA	CASSVPGQGEGYTF	TGTGCCAGCAGCGTACCTGGACAGGGGGAAGGCTACACCTTC
TRBD2	TRBV11-3	TRBJ2-1	once	CASSFSSGNTYNEQFF	TGTGCCAGCAGCTTTTCTAGCGGGAACACCTACAATGAGCAGTTCTTC
TRBD2	TRBV19	TRBJ2-1	NA	CASSVSGDQQFF	TGTGCCAGTAGTGTTAGCGGGGACCAGCAGTTCTTC
TRBD2	TRBV5-1	TRBJ2-7	few	CASSRMLGLAGVTYEQYF	TGCGCCAGCAGCAGAATGCTGGGACTAGCGGGGGTAACCTACGAGCAGTACTTC
NA	TRBV27	TRBJ1-5	once	CASSVEGIGNQPQHF	TGTGCCAGCAGTGTCGAGGGAATTGGGAATCAGCCCCAGCATTTT
TRBD2	TRBV5-1	TRBJ2-7	NA	CASSSAGLAGAYEQYF	TGCGCCAGCAGCTCGGCCGGACTAGCGGGAGCCTACGAGCAGTACTTC
TRBD1	TRBV2	TRBJ2-2	NA	CASKGTGATGELFF	TGTGCCAGCAAAGGGACAGGAGCGACCGGGGAGCTGTTTTTT
NA	TRBV29-1	TRBJ1-5	NA	CSVGGGGPNQPQHF	TGCAGCGTTGGGGGCGGGGGACCCAATCAGCCCCAGCATTTT
NA	TRBV9	TRBJ1-1	NA	CASSVAGGGGTEAFF	TGTGCCAGCAGCGTAGCTGGGGGGGGCGGCACTGAAGCTTTCTTT
TRBD1	TRBV5-1	TRBJ1-5	NA	CASSPQTGNNQPQHF	TGCGCCAGCAGCCCACAGACAGGGAACAATCAGCCCCAGCATTTT
TRBD2	TRBV5-4	TRBJ2-5	NA	CASSPRLAGVSETQYF	TGTGCCAGCAGCCCCCGGTTAGCGGGAGTCTCGGAGACCCAGTACTTC
TRBD1	TRBV12-5	TRBJ1-5	few	CASGPGQSNQPQHF	TGTGCTAGTGGTCCGGGACAGAGCAATCAGCCCCAGCATTTT
TRBD2	TRBV28	TRBJ2-5	NA	CASRPSGGTSTERETQYF	TGTGCCAGCAGACCCTCGGGGGGTACGTCCACGGAGAGAGAGACCCAGTACTTC
NA	TRBV27	TRBJ1-1	NA	CASLGGAFF	TGTGCCAGTCTAGGGGGAGCTTTCTTT
TRBD2	TRBV7-2	TRBJ2-7	NA	CASSLAVLAGGLHF	TGTGCCAGCAGCTTAGCGGTCCTAGCGGGGGGCCTGCACTTC
TRBD1	TRBV2	TRBJ2-3	NA	CASSLNRGPTDTQYF	TGTGCCAGCAGTCTTAACAGGGGACCAACAGATACGCAGTATTTT
TRBD1	TRBV2	TRBJ1-2	NA	CASSTGGIYGYTF	TGTGCCAGCAGCACAGGGGGCATCTATGGCTACACCTTC
NA	TRBV2	TRBJ1-2	NA	CASSERPYGYTF	TGTGCCAGCAGTGAGCGGCCCTATGGCTACACCTTC
TRBD1	TRBV11-2	TRBJ1-3	NA	CASSLDRTGVAGNTIYF	TGTGCCAGCAGCTTAGACAGGACAGGGGTCGCTGGAAACACCATATATTTT
TRBD2	TRBV27	TRBJ2-3	NA	CASSLTSGTGDTQYF	TGTGCCAGCAGTTTGACAAGCGGGACCGGAGATACGCAGTATTTT
NA	TRBV7-3	TRBJ2-5	NA	CASSALQGDYETQYF	TGTGCCAGCAGCGCCCTACAGGGAGATTACGAGACCCAGTACTTC
NA	TRBV6-6	TRBJ1-4	NA	CASSYSTGQANEKLFF	TGTGCCAGCAGTTACTCCACAGGGCAAGCTAATGAAAAACTGTTTTTT
NA	TRBV28	TRBJ1-5	NA	CASSPPGEMQPQHF	TGTGCCAGCAGTCCCCCAGGGGAGATGCAGCCCCAGCATTTT
TRBD2	TRBV7-9	TRBJ2-7	NA	CASSYSLAGGDEQYF	TGTGCCAGCAGCTACTCATTAGCGGGAGGTGACGAGCAGTACTTC
NA	TRBV15	TRBJ1-4	NA	CATSPRSRATNEKLFF	TGTGCCACCAGCCCACGATCGAGGGCGACTAATGAAAAACTGTTTTTT
NA	TRBV11-2	TRBJ1-3	NA	CASSSQGTRGNTIYF	TGTGCCAGCAGCTCACAGGGTACGAGAGGAAACACCATATATTTT
TRBD1	TRBV19	TRBJ2-7	once	CASITDRAEQYF	TGTGCCAGTATTACGGACAGGGCCGAGCAGTACTTC
TRBD1	TRBV13	TRBJ2-7	NA	CASSLGQGGTYEQYF	TGTGCCAGCAGTCTTGGACAGGGGGGGACCTACGAGCAGTACTTC
NA	TRBV6-1	TRBJ2-7	once	CASSVGASYEQYF	TGTGCCAGCAGTGTTGGAGCCTCCTACGAGCAGTACTTC
TRBD2	TRBV4-1	TRBJ2-7	NA	CASSLAGGLGTTEQYF	TGCGCCAGCAGTCTAGCGGGAGGGCTGGGGACTACCGAGCAGTACTTC
TRBD2	TRBV6-1	TRBJ2-7	NA	CASSEVLAGLAGGPYEQYF	TGTGCCAGCAGTGAAGTGTTGGCGGGACTAGCGGGGGGGCCGTACGAGCAGTACTTC
TRBD2	TRBV5-1	TRBJ2-4	once	CASSLDLAELAKNIQYF	TGCGCCAGCAGCTTGGATCTAGCGGAACTAGCCAAAAACATTCAGTACTTC
NA	TRBV6-1	TRBJ2-2	few	CASSQYNKNTGELFF	TGTGCCAGCAGTCAATATAACAAGAACACCGGGGAGCTGTTTTTT
NA	TRBV5-4	TRBJ1-2	NA	CASSVDRPVYGYTF	TGTGCCAGCAGCGTGGACAGACCTGTTTATGGCTACACCTTC
NA	TRBV5-1	TRBJ2-1	NA	CASSGSGVPYNEQFF	TGCGCCAGCAGCGGATCAGGGGTACCCTACAATGAGCAGTTCTTC
NA	TRBV6-5	TRBJ2-7	NA	CASSPTRQGYEQYF	TGTGCCAGCAGCCCGACGAGGCAGGGCTACGAGCAGTACTTC